This passage covers 18 T cell receptor beta chains from one sample sequenced in a study of PD-1 blockade in classical Hodgkin lymphoma. Only in-frame clones appear in the TCRdb table, and some are missing; sequencing was by immunoSEQ multiplex PCR. The sample lists about 39,000 clones; about three quarters were seen once. Indicated time point: cycle 4 day 1 (C4D1), after 5 to 7 weeks of nivolumab. Every single patient, without exception, relapsed after autologous stem cell transplantation, and brentuximab vedotin exposure varied. The sample in question was peripheral blood mononuclear cells (PBMCs), obtained before the fourth cycle of nivolumab. The receptors shown here come from a human donor with classical Hodgkin lymphoma.

The chain couples TRBV19 to TRBJ2-7, with 7 bases fitting TRBD1. With 4 bases clipped from V and 7 bases from J, the junction kept 13 bases outside the gene matches. The CDR3 runs 15 residues. Per the germline V gene, CDR1 is LNHDA and CDR2 is SQIVND (reference sequence). The CDR3 reads CASSSRDSLQWEQYF. CDR3 DNA: TGTGCCAGTAGTAGTAGGGACAGCCTGCAGTGGGAGCAGTACTTC.

V gene TRBV7-2 combines with J gene TRBJ1-3; D is uncertain. Germline V lookup: CDR1 SGHTA, CDR2 FQGNSA. With 3 bases removed from V and 3 bases from J, the gap between germline ends came to 9 bases. The CDR3 has 14 amino acids. The CDR3 bases are TGTGCCAGCAGCTTCTCAAGATATGGAAACACCATATATTTT. Translated: CASSFSRYGNTIYF.

V is TRBV28 and J is TRBJ1-5; 7 nucleotides align to TRBD1. The CDR3 is 15 residues long. The V gene's germline CDR1 is MDHEN and CDR2 SYDVKM. V trimming: 5 bases; J trimming: 5 bases; junction bases outside the gene matches: 9. The CDR3 region has the DNA TGTGCCAGCAGTGCCCAGACAGGGAGTCATCAGCCCCAGCATTTT. Its translation is CASSAQTGSHQPQHF.

The chain recombines TRBV6-1 with TRBJ1-4; D gene unclear. Between the trimmed V and J ends, which lost 4 bases and 1 base, there was a span of 10 bases. From germline, CDR1 is MNHNS and CDR2 SASEGT. The CDR3 sequence is 15 residues long. The CDR3 loop is CASSVRARTNEKLFF. The CDR3 DNA is TGTGCCAGCAGTGTTCGCGCAAGAACTAATGAAAAACTGTTTTTT.

The table lists this clone with a few counts. The J gene is TRBJ1-2, the V gene TRBV28, with TRBD1 matching over 10 bases. The junction had 7 bases not matched to a gene; V was cut back by 4 bases and J by 8 bases. The CDR3 contains 14 residues. Germline-derived CDR1 and CDR2 are MDHEN and SYDVKM. CDR3 bases: TGTGCCAGCAGTTCCGGGACAGGGGTTTACGGCTACACCTTC. Translation gives CASSSGTGVYGYTF.

The rearrangement links TRBV18 to TRBJ1-3; 7 bases align to TRBD1. V shed 6 bases and J 8 bases; nucleotides not matched to a gene: 13. In germline, CDR1 is KGHSH, CDR2 LQKENI. The CDR3 covers 15 residues. CDR3 in amino acids: CASSRLVFQGDTIYF. CDR3 bases: TGTGCCAGCTCTCGGCTCGTCTTCCAGGGGGACACCATATATTTT.

V is TRBV16 and J is TRBJ1-2; 12 bases map to TRBD1. The ends lost 0 bases at V and 4 bases at J; junction bases unmatched: 3. Per the germline V gene, CDR1 is KGHSY and CDR2 is FQNENV. This CDR3 is built from 16 residues. This CDR3 reads CASSQSGTGGGYGYTF. As DNA, the CDR3 is TGTGCCAGCAGCCAATCCGGGACAGGGGGCGGCTATGGCTACACCTTC.

The V and J genes are TRBV4-1 and TRBJ2-1; D is unresolved. V was shortened by 0 bases and J by 4 bases, with 10 bases between the two germline ends. The CDR3 loop spans 15 amino acids. Germline assignment: CDR1 MGHRA and CDR2 YSYEKL. The CDR3 bases are TGCGCCAGCAGCCAAGAGGGATGGGTGTACAATGAGCAGTTCTTC. Translation gives CASSQEGWVYNEQFF.

The chain uses TRBV4-3 and TRBJ2-2; unclear D gene. The CDR3 covers 12 residues. The V end lost 4 bases, the J end lost 5 bases, and 5 bases lay between the germline ends. Looked up from germline, CDR1 is LGHNA and CDR2 is YSLEER. CDR3: CASSPRTGELFF. The CDR3 nucleotides read TGCGCCAGCAGCCCAAGGACCGGGGAGCTGTTTTTT.

This chain joins TRBV19 and TRBJ1-3; D is unclear. V gave up 3 bases and J gave up 2 bases, with 11 bases separating them. There are 15 residues in the CDR3. Per the germline V gene, CDR1 is LNHDA and CDR2 is SQIVND (reference sequence). Written as DNA, the CDR3 is TGTGCCAGTAGTATGCGGGATTGGCCTGGAAACACCATATATTTT. This gives the protein CASSMRDWPGNTIYF.

The genes are TRBV6-8 and TRBJ2-1; no reliable D call. CDR1 MNHGY and CDR2 SAAAGT come from the germline V gene. V dropped 2 bases and J dropped 9 bases, with 11 bases sitting between them. This CDR3 contains 13 residues. For the CDR3, the DNA is TGTGCCAGCAGTTACCCCCGACTGGGTGAGCAGTTCTTC. Amino acids: CASSYPRLGEQFF.

This rearrangement joins TRBV6-1 to TRBJ1-3, with a weak D call TRBD1 (5 bases). Germline loops: CDR1 MNHNS, CDR2 SASEGT. This CDR3 contains 16 residues. V dropped 4 bases and J dropped 4 bases, with 17 bases sitting between them. The CDR3 protein is CASSGSTALPGNTIYF. CDR3 DNA: TGTGCCAGCAGTGGGTCGACAGCCTTACCGGGAAACACCATATATTTT.

The rearrangement links TRBV19 to TRBJ2-7; TRBD1 matches 11 bases. Germline V gene lookup returns CDR1 LNHDA and CDR2 SQIVND (reference sequence). V was pared by 5 bases and J by 4 bases, with 4 bases of the junction left unmatched. The CDR3 consists of 14 residues. The CDR3: CASSWTGGWYEQYF. The CDR3 DNA follows: TGTGCCAGTAGTTGGACAGGGGGCTGGTACGAGCAGTACTTC.

The chain employs TRBV7-9 and TRBJ2-3, with D perhaps matching TRBD1 (7 bases). The germline CDR1 and CDR2 sequences are SEHNR and FQNEAQ (reference sequence). With 4 bases removed from V and 0 bases from J, the gap between germline ends came to 17 bases. This CDR3 spans 17 amino acids. CDR3 residues: CASSSLARDSSTDTQYF. CDR3 sequence (DNA): TGTGCCAGCAGCTCGTTAGCGCGGGACAGTAGCACAGATACGCAGTATTTT.

This clone was recorded only once. The V and J genes are TRBV5-6 and TRBJ1-1; no definite D call. This CDR3 comprises 16 residues. Looked up from germline, CDR1 is SGHDT and CDR2 is YYEEEE. Between the trimmed V and J ends, which lost 7 bases and 7 bases, there was a span of 26 bases. The DNA of the CDR3 is TGTGCCAGCGTATCCCGGCGGGCGCCCGGAGCGGATGAAGCTTTCTTT. This translates into CASVSRRAPGADEAFF.

Turning to this clone: The junction departs from germline at one end; a sequencing error may be responsible. The V and J genes are TRBV29-1 and TRBJ1-2; D gene uncertain. The germline CDR1 and CDR2 sequences are SQVTM and ANQGSEA. The length of the CDR3 is 8 residues. CDR3 nucleotides: TGCAGCGTTGAACAAGCCCTCTTC. Translation: CSVEQALF.

This clone appeared once. V gene TRBV20-1 combines with J gene TRBJ1-2, with unresolved D. The CDR3 spans 11 residues. Germline V gives CDR1 DFQATT, CDR2 SNEGSKA (reference sequence). Trimming pared 1 base from V and 8 bases from J, leaving 8 bases between. DNA of the CDR3: TGCAGTGCTAGAGGGTGGGTGGGCTACACCTTC. It yields the protein CSARGWVGYTF.

The chain uses TRBV4-1 and TRBJ2-1; D possibly matches TRBD1 or TRBD2 (6 bases each). The CDR3 runs to 16 residues. CDR1 and CDR2 from the germline V gene are MGHRA and YSYEKL. The V gene lost 5 bases and the J gene lost 7 bases, with 21 bases spanning the gap. The CDR3 sequence is CASSGVGGRGNNEQFF. In nucleotides, the CDR3 is TGCGCCAGCAGCGGGGTTGGGGGGCGGGGTAATAATGAGCAGTTCTTC.